This is a list of T cell receptor beta chains from one sample in a study of T cell responses to AZD1222 COVID-19 vaccine. Repertoires were generated with immunoSEQ multiplex PCR, while TCRdb's copy carries only in-frame clones and drops some. This repertoire shows tens of thousands of clones, around nine tenths found once; its top ten account for roughly 6.7%. The sequences come from peripheral blood, collected 28 days after the second dose of the MenACWY control vaccine. These receptors were taken from an adult who received the MenACWY meningococcal vaccine as a control. The CDR3 runs from the conserved cysteine through the conserved F or W.

>TRBJ2-7|TRBV27|15
CASSHTTSLGLEQYF
>TRBJ2-1|TRBV19|13
CASTSGTTNEQFF
>TRBJ1-5|TRBV2|13
CASSGTGNQPQHF
>TRBJ2-7|TRBV5-1|13
CASSGGNGDEQYF
>TRBJ2-2|TRBV13|16
CASSLGSGGNTGELFF
>TRBJ1-2|TRBV6-2/TRBV6-3|14
CASSPGDTSYGYTF
>TRBJ2-1|TRBV30|13
CAWSPLGGDEQFF
>TRBJ2-1|TRBV30|12
CAWSGTQNEQFF
>TRBJ2-7|TRBV7-2|13
CASSREGGYEQYF
>TRBJ2-1|TRBV7-3|14
CASSLGQIYNEQFF
>TRBJ2-1|TRBV3-1/TRBV3-2|13
CASSYDYYNEQFF
>TRBJ2-7|TRBV6-5|14
CASGLTGVLYEQYF
>TRBJ1-5|TRBV5-6|12
CASSLAAQPQHF
>TRBJ2-2|TRBV5-1|17
CASSQPRQGTGTGELFF
>TRBJ1-2|TRBV14|15
CASSQTKQGIDGYTF
>TRBJ2-3|TRBV7-6|15
CASSLFLERTDTQYF
>TRBJ2-7|TRBV6-5|11
CAAGPGNEQYF
>TRBJ1-2|TRBV29-1|12
CSVGGGTYGYTF
>TRBJ2-3|TRBV7-2|13
CASSPTGVDTQYF
>TRBJ2-5|TRBV19|15
CASSTLQGTGETQYF